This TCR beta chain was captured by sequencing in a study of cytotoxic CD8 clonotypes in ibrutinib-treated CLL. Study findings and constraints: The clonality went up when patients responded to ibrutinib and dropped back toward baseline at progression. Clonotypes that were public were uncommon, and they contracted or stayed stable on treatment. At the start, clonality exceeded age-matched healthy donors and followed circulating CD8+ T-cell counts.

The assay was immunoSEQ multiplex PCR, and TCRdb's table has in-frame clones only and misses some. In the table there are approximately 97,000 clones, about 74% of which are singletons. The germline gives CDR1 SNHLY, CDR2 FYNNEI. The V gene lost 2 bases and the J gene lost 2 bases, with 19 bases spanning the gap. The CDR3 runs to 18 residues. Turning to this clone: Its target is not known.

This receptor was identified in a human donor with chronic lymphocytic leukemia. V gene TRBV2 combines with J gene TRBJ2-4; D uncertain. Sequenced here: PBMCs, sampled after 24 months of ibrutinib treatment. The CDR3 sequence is CASSESSVSLRTKNIQYF. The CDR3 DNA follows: TGTGCCAGCAGTGAATCTTCGGTATCCCTCAGGACCAAAAACATTCAGTACTTC.